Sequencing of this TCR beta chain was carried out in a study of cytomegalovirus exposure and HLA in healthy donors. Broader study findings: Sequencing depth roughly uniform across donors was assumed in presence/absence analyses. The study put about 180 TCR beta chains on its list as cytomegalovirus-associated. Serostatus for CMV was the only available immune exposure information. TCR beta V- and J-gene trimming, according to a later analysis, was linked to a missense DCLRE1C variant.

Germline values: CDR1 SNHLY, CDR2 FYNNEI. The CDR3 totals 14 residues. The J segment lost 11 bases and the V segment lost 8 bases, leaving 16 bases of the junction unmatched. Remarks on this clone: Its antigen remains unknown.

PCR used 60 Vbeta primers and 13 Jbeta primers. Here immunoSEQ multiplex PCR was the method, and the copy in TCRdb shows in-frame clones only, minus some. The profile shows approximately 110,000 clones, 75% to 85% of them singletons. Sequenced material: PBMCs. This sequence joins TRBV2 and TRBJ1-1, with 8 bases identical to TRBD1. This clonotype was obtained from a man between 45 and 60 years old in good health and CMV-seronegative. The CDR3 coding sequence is TGTGCCAGCCGCTCCCTGGAGACAGGGGTTTCGGCTTTCTTT. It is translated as CASRSLETGVSAFF.